The clone carrying this T cell receptor (beta chain) was observed once. Sequencing used immunoSEQ multiplex PCR; TCRdb keeps in-frame clones, though not all of them. Of 5,500 to 7,500 clones in the sample, approximately 85% are singletons; the top ten hold 2.5% to 4%. V was shortened by 1 base and J by 0 bases, with 11 bases between the two germline ends. The CDR3 contains 16 residues. Germline V lookup: CDR1 MNHNY, CDR2 SVGAGI (reference sequence). These data belong to a study of tumor T cells in aggressive B-cell lymphoma. V is TRBV6-6 and J is TRBJ2-3, with D tentatively TRBD1 (6 bases). Sample: tumor tissue. This sequence was found in an adult with diffuse large B cell lymphoma. Some clones in this sample may be carry-over from other donors' samples. CDR3 in DNA: TGTGCCAGCAGTTACTGGGACACAGCTAGCACAGATACGCAGTATTTT. Its translation: CASSYWDTASTDTQYF.